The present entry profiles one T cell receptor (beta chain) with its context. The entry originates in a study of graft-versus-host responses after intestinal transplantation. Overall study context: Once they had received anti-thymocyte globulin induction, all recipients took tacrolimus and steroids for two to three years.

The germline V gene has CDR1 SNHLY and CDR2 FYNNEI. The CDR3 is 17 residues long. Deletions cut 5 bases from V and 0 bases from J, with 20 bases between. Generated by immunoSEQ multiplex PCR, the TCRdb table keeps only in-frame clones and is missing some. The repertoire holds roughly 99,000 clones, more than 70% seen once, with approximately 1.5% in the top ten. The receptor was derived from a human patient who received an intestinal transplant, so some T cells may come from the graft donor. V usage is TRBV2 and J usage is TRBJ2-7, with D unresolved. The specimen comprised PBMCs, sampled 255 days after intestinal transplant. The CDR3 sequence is CASSFRPMGISSYEQYF. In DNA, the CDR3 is TGTGCCAGCAGTTTCCGGCCCATGGGTATAAGCTCCTACGAGCAGTACTTC.